This T cell receptor beta chain was documented in a study of cytomegalovirus exposure and HLA in healthy donors. PCR employed 60 Vbeta and 13 Jbeta primers. Per the authors' pipeline: Later analysis identified roughly 82 million unique TCR beta chains, roughly 11 million shared. The repertoire was sequenced with immunoSEQ multiplex PCR; TCRdb's copy has only in-frame clones and lacks some. V and J calls and clone size come straight from that table; D and trimming were deduced from the DNA. The table shows 200,000 to 300,000 clones, with almost 85% occurring only once. Germline CDR1 is LNHDA and CDR2 is SQIVND (reference sequence). The CDR3 covers 15 residues. V lost 3 bases, J lost 0 bases, and 9 bases lay in between.

The genes are TRBV19 and TRBJ1-3; D not resolved. Sequences were obtained from PBMCs. The receptor was isolated from a woman in her thirties or forties in good health and CMV-seropositive. The CDR3 DNA reads as TGTGCCAGTAGTATCGCGGAATTCTCTGGAAACACCATATATTTT. This encodes CASSIAEFSGNTIYF.